These T cell receptor beta chains were read from a single sample in a study of CD4 and CD8 cells across lung adenocarcinoma regions. TCRdb recomputed calls from the PCR reads with MiXCR, one row per CDR3 protein. The sample carries several thousand distinct CDR3 sequences, over 40% recorded once. Sequenced material: CD8+ T cells from the center of a lung tumor. These receptors were obtained from a male donor with lung adenocarcinoma. The CD4 and CD8 labels of this study may be unreliable. The CDR3 runs from the conserved cysteine through the conserved F or W. The D gene is left open where the match is weak. Part of the rows lack a size; the others show once, few, many or a class for expanded clones.

D	V	J	size	CDR3	DNA
TRBD2	TRBV6-1	TRBJ2-1	.	CASSQTSAEQFF	TGTGCCAGCAGTCAGACTAGCGCGGAGCAGTTCTTC
.	TRBV6-1	TRBJ1-2	many	CASSGTPLGDGYTF	TGTGCCAGCAGTGGAACGCCCCTGGGGGATGGCTACACCTTC
TRBD1	TRBV6-5	TRBJ1-1	.	CASSYAGQGRAEAFF	TGTGCCAGCAGTTATGCGGGACAGGGGAGGGCTGAAGCTTTCTTT
TRBD1	TRBV6-1	TRBJ2-1	.	CASSRGQGMLYNEQFF	TGTGCCAGCAGTCGGGGACAGGGAATGTTGTACAATGAGCAGTTCTTC
.	TRBV7-2	TRBJ1-2	many	CASSLGGQYYGYTF	TGTGCCAGCAGCTTAGGTGGGCAGTACTATGGCTACACCTTC
.	TRBV27	TRBJ2-1	.	CASSLSGVSYNEQFF	TGTGCCAGCAGTCTTAGCGGTGTCTCCTACAATGAGCAGTTCTTC
TRBD2	TRBV14	TRBJ2-2	many	CASSRGLAGTGELFF	TGTGCCAGCAGCCGGGGACTAGCGGGAACCGGGGAGCTGTTTTTT
.	TRBV6-5	TRBJ2-3	few	CASSYSGDTQYF	TGTGCCAGCAGTTACTCTGGAGATACGCAGTATTTT
.	TRBV11-3	TRBJ2-7	many	CASSQGPPQSYEQYF	TGTGCCAGCAGCCAGGGACCTCCTCAATCCTACGAGCAGTACTTC
.	TRBV6-1	TRBJ2-1	.	CASSPRFEGVHNEQFF	TGTGCCAGCAGTCCCCGGTTCGAGGGTGTGCACAATGAGCAGTTCTTC
.	TRBV6-1	TRBJ2-7	once	CASSLGKFYEQYF	TGTGCCAGCTCCCTCGGGAAATTCTACGAGCAGTACTTC
TRBD1	TRBV3-1	TRBJ2-2	many	CASSPGQDYTGELFF	TGTGCCAGCAGCCCCGGACAGGACTACACCGGGGAGCTGTTTTTT
TRBD2	TRBV10-3	TRBJ2-7	.	CAISGTSYEQYF	TGTGCCATCAGTGGGACTAGCTACGAGCAGTACTTC
.	TRBV7-2	TRBJ2-2	.	CASSSLGPGELFF	TGTGCCAGCAGCTCCCTGGGGCCCGGGGAGCTGTTTTTT
.	TRBV6-1	TRBJ2-5	.	CASKQEQGTQYF	TGTGCCAGCAAACAGGAACAAGGGACCCAGTACTTC
TRBD2	TRBV6-1	TRBJ2-3	.	CASSERAGTSSPDTQYF	TGTGCCAGCAGTGAAAGGGCCGGGACTAGCTCGCCAGATACGCAGTATTTT
.	TRBV6-1	TRBJ2-1	.	CASSMLRGREQFF	TGTGCCAGCAGCATGCTAAGGGGTCGAGAGCAGTTCTTC
TRBD2	TRBV11-2	TRBJ2-1	.	CASRGGRVGGGRAPLGDEQFF	TGTGCCAGCAGGGGGGGTAGGGTGGGGGGAGGGCGGGCACCACTCGGGGATGAGCAGTTCTTC
.	TRBV7-2	TRBJ2-3	many	CASSSSSKGDTQYF	TGTGCCAGCAGCTCATCTAGCAAGGGAGATACGCAGTATTTT
.	TRBV24-1	TRBJ2-1	many	CATSDRYEQFF	TGTGCCACCAGCGATAGGTATGAGCAGTTCTTC
TRBD2	TRBV4-1	TRBJ2-1	many	CASSQDHALAGTIEQFF	TGCGCCAGCAGCCAAGATCACGCACTAGCGGGGACAATTGAGCAGTTCTTC
TRBD2	TRBV10-1	TRBJ2-1	.	CASSEVAGGVDEQFF	TGCGCCAGCAGTGAAGTTGCGGGGGGGGTCGATGAGCAGTTCTTC
TRBD1	TRBV6-1	TRBJ2-2	.	CASSRRDRTGELFF	TGTGCCAGCAGCCGCCGGGACAGGACCGGGGAGCTGTTTTTT
TRBD1	TRBV6-5	TRBJ1-2	many	CASSFWYSVRQGVEGYTF	TGTGCCAGCAGTTTCTGGTACAGTGTTCGGCAGGGGGTTGAGGGCTACACCTTC
.	TRBV10-1	TRBJ2-5	.	CASKRGYRNPETQYF	TGCGCCAGCAAACGGGGCTACCGGAACCCAGAGACGCAGTATTTC
.	TRBV10-1	TRBJ2-5	many	CASSGRQGGTETQYF	TGCGCCAGCAGTGGGCGACAGGGAGGAACGGAGACCCAGTACTTC
.	TRBV10-2	TRBJ2-7	medium-sized	CASSSRIPMYEQYF	TGCGCCAGCAGCTCCCGAATTCCCATGTACGAGCAGTACTTC
.	TRBV6-5	TRBJ2-3	.	CASSNWADTQYF	TGTGCCAGCAGTAACTGGGCGGATACGCAGTATTTT
TRBD1	TRBV10-3	TRBJ2-3	once	CATGTGGSDTQYF	TGTGCCACCGGGACAGGGGGGTCAGATACGCAGTATTTT
.	TRBV6-1	TRBJ2-7	many	CASSEAGTITYEQYF	TGTGCCAGCAGTGAAGCAGGGACAATAACCTACGAGCAGTACTTC
TRBD2	TRBV6-1	TRBJ2-2	.	CASKQGLAANTGELFF	TGTGCCAGCAAGCAGGGACTAGCGGCGAACACCGGGGAGCTGTTTTTT
.	TRBV6-5	TRBJ2-2	medium-sized	CASSYTTGRGELFF	TGTGCCAGCAGTTACACGACTGGCCGCGGGGAGCTGTTTTTT